This TCR beta chain was retrieved from a study of blood T cell repertoires in COVID-19 (TCRdb year 2020). Notes on the research overall: Samples from collaborators originated in the United States, Italy and Spain and spanned both the acute and convalescent phases of COVID-19. Samples were obtained from the ongoing ImmuneRACE study (first 160 participants) and from 1,200 or so subjects provided by 6 global collaborators. Sample metadata almost always included a de-identified subject ID, COVID-19 status, age in years and sex. Where available, HLA class I and class II types were obtained from metadata supplied by the sample provider rather than from assay-based typing. The repertoires were released in a freely available public database intended as a resource for research on the immune response to SARS-CoV-2. The dataset comprised deeply sampled blood TCRbeta repertoires from subjects exposed to, actively infected with, or recovered from COVID-19. The material from the prospective study consisted of cDNA or gDNA derived from T cells, B-cell-depleted T cells, or PBMCs. Overall results and qualifications from the work: The amount of clinical and demographic metadata varied by source and participant and was provided uncurated.

The CDR3 runs 15 amino acids, cysteine and phenylalanine included. Here the CDR3 DNA is all that survives: 45 bases in frame from base 1. The germline V gene (reference sequence) sets CDR1 to SGHKS and CDR2 to YYEKEE. The V and J ends are trimmed by 2 bases and 0 bases, leaving 11 bases between them. In Seattle, one collaborating source enrolled patients while the infection was active and tracked those patients longitudinally over the course of disease. Each collaborating institution followed its own protocols to collect whole blood in K2EDTA tubes. For TCRbeta analysis, collaborators shipped samples in one of three forms: frozen whole blood, isolated PBMCs, or DNA extracted from either of those sample types. The immunoSEQ Assay, a bias-controlled multiplex PCR, was used to amplify TCRbeta CDR3 regions from genomic DNA. The study's own analysis went as follows. The number of nucleated cells in each sample was estimated by amplification of reference gene primers within the assay. Sequence reads were collapsed and filtered to measure the absolute abundance of every unique TCRbeta CDR3 rearrangement. Productive Simpson clonality was computed per sample as the square root of Simpson's diversity index over productive rearrangements. TCRdb re-hosts the immuneACCESS table, in-frame sequences only. Its copies lack some clones; in the studies checked, an unresolved V gene accounts for under half of them, and the cause for the rest is not known. V and J calls and clone size come straight from that table; D and trimming were deduced from the DNA. This sample has fewer than 200,000 clones in its table, and around 87% of those were observed once. The ten largest account for just over 2.5% of the sample.

Comment on this clone: Its cognate antigen has yet to be identified. No qualities accompany the bases; no much larger clone lies one base away.

The sample was peripheral blood. This chain is built from TRBV5-5 and TRBJ1-1; the D gene lacks a confident call. The TCR originated in an elderly woman with COVID-19, enrolled during active disease. The DNA reads TGTGCCAGCAGCTTAGCTTTCCCCCTGAACACTGAAGCTTTCTTT. This is translated as CASSLAFPLNTEAFF.